This TCR beta chain was identified during a study of blood T cells in healthy people across ages. Across the study: In model experiments, template switching was able to capture about one barcoded beta molecule for every two T cells that were present.

Sample-barcoded 5' priming and a J-beta primer mix drove a second PCR of about 7 to 12 cycles. Using its own MiXCR run on the 5' RACE reads, TCRdb lists one record per CDR3 protein. The sample has 1.5 million to 2 million distinct CDR3 sequences; 49% are singletons. Study-wide findings and caveats: Compared with aged donors, long-lived donors showed fewer expanded clones, suggesting selection.

In regard to this clonotype: Its target is not known.

The V gene end was trimmed by 0 bases and the J gene end by 0 bases; junction bases not matched to a gene: 5. Germline V gene data show CDR1 as SGHRS and CDR2 as YFSETQ. The CDR3 runs 17 residues. This clonotype originated in a woman aged 40 to 55 in good health. The chain links TRBV5-1 to TRBJ2-3; 9 nucleotides agree with TRBD2. The sample comprised blood. The CDR3 DNA reads as TGCGCCAGCAGCTTGGATCCTAGCGGGGCCAGCACAGATACGCAGTATTTT. Its translation: CASSLDPSGASTDTQYF.